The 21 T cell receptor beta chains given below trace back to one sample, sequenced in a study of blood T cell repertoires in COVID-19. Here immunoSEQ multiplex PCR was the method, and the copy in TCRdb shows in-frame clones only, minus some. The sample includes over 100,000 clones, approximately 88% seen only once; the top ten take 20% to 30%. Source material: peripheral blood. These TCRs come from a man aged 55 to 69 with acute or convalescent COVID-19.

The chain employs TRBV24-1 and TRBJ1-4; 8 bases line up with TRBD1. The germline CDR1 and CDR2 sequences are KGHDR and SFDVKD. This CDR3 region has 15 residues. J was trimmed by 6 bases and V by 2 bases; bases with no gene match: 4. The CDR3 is CATSDSGTGHEKLFF. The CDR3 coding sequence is TGTGCCACCAGTGATTCCGGGACAGGTCATGAAAAACTGTTTTTT.

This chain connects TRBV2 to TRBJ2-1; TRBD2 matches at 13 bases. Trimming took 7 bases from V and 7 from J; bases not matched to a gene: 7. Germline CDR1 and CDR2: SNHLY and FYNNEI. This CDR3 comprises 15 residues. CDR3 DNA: TGTGCCAGCACCCTCAGGACTAGCGGGAGTAATGAGCAGTTCTTC. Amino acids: CASTLRTSGSNEQFF.

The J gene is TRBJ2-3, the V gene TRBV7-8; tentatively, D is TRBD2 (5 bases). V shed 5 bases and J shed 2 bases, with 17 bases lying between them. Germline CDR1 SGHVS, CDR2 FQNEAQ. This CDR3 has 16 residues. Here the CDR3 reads CASSPSRGNPTDTQYF. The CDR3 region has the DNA TGTGCCAGCAGCCCGTCTCGGGGTAACCCCACAGATACGCAGTATTTT. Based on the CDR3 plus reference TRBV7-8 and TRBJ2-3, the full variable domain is GAGVSQSPRYKVAKRGQDVALRCDPISGHVSLFWYQQALGQGPEFLTYFQNEAQLDKSGLPSDRFFAERPEGSVSTLKIQRTQQEDSAVYLCASSPSRGNPTDTQYFGPGTRLTVL.

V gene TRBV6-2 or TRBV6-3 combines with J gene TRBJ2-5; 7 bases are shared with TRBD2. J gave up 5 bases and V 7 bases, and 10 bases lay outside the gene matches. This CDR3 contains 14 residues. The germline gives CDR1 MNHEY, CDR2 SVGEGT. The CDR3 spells CASTPLLARETQYF. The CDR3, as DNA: TGTGCCAGCACCCCGCTACTAGCGCGCGAGACCCAGTACTTC.

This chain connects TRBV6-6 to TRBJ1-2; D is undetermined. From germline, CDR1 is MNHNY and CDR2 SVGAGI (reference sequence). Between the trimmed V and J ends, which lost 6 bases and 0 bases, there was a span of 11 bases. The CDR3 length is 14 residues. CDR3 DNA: TGTGCCAGCAGAGCAGGTTTAGCTAACTATGGCTACACCTTC. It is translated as CASRAGLANYGYTF.

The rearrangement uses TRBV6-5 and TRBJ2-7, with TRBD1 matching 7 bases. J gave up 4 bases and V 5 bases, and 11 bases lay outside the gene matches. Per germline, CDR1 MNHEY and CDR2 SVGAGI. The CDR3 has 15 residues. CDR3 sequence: CASSPNPTGAYEQYF. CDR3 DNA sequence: TGTGCCAGCAGTCCGAACCCCACAGGGGCATACGAGCAGTACTTC.

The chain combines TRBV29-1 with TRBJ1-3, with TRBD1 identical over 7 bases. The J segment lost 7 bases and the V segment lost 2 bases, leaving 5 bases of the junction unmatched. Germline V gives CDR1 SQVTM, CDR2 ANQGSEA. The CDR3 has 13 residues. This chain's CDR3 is CSVELGRGNTIYF. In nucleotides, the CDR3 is TGCAGCGTTGAACTTGGCAGGGGGAACACCATATATTTT.

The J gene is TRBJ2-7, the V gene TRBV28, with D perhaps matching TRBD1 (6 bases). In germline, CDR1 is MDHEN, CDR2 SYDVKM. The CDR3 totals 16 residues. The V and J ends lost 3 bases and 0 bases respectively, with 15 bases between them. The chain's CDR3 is CASSFDLQGLSYEQYF. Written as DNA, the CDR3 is TGTGCCAGCAGTTTCGATTTACAGGGTCTCTCCTACGAGCAGTACTTC.

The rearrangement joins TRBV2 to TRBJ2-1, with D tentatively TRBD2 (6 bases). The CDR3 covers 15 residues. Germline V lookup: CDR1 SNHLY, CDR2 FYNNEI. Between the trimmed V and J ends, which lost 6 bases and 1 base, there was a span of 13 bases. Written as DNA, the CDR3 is TGTGCCAGCAGCCCGACTAGTGTTTCCTACAATGAGCAGTTCTTC. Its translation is CASSPTSVSYNEQFF. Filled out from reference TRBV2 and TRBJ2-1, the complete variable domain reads EPEVTQTPSHQVTQMGQEVILRCVPISNHLYFYWYRQILGQKVEFLVSFYNNEISEKSEIFDDQFSVERPDGSNFTLKIRSTKLEDSAMYFCASSPTSVSYNEQFFGPGTRLTVL.

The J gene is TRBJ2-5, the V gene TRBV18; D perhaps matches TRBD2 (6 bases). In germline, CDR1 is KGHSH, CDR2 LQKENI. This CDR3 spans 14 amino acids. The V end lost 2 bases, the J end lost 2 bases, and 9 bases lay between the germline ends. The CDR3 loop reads CASSPSGSQETQYF. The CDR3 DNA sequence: TGTGCCAGCTCACCAAGCGGGTCACAAGAGACCCAGTACTTC.

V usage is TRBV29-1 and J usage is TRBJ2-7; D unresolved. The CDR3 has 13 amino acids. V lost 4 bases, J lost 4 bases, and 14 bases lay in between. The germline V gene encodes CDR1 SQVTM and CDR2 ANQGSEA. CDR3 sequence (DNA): TGCAGCGTTGGTCACGCTATCGGGTACGAGCAGTACTTC. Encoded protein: CSVGHAIGYEQYF.

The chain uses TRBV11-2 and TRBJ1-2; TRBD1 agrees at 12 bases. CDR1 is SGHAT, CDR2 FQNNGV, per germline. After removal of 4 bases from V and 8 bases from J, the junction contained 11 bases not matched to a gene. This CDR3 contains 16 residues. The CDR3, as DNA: TGTGCCAGCAGCTCAACGCGGGGACAGGGGGCGGAGGGCTACACCTTC. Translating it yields CASSSTRGQGAEGYTF.

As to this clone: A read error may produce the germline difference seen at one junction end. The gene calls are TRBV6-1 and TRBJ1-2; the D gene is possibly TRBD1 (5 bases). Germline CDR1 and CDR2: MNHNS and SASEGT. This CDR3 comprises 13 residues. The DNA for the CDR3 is TGTGCCAGCAGTGAAACGGGACTCCGTGCCGGAAGTTTC. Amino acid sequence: CASSETGLRAGSF.

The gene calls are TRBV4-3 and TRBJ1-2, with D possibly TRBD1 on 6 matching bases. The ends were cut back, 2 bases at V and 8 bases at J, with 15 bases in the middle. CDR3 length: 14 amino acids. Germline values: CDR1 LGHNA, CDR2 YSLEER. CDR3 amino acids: CASSQQRTEEGYTF. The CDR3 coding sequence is TGCGCCAGCAGCCAACAACGGACAGAAGAGGGCTACACCTTC.

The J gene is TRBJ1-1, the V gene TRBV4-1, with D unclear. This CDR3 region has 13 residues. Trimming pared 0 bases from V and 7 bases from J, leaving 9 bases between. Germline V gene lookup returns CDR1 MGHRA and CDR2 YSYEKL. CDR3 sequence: CASSQERGGEAFF. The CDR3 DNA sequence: TGCGCCAGCAGCCAAGAACGCGGCGGTGAAGCTTTCTTT.

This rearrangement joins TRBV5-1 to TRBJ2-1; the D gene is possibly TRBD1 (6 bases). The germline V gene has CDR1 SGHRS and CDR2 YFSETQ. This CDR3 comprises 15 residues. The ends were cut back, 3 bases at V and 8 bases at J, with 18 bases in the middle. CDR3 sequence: CASSSRDTFRDEQFF. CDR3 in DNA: TGCGCCAGCAGCTCCCGGGACACTTTTAGGGATGAGCAGTTCTTC.

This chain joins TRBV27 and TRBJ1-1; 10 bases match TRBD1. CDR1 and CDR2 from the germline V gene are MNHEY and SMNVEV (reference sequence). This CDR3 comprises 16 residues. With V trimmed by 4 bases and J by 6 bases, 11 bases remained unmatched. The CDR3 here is CASSSRDRGIRSEAFF. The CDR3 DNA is TGTGCCAGCAGTTCCAGGGACAGGGGAATTAGGTCTGAAGCTTTCTTT.

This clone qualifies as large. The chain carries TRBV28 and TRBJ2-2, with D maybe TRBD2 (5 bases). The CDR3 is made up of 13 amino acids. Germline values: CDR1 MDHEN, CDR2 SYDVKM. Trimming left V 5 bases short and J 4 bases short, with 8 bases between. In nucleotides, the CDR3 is TGTGCCAGCAGTACCCGGGGCACCGGGGAGCTGTTTTTT. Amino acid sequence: CASSTRGTGELFF.

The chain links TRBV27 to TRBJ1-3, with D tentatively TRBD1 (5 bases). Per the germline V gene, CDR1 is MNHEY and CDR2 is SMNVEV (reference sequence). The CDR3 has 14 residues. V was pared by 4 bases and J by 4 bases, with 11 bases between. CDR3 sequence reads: CASSYGGAGNTIYF. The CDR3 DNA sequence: TGTGCCAGCAGTTATGGAGGGGCCGGAAACACCATATATTTT.

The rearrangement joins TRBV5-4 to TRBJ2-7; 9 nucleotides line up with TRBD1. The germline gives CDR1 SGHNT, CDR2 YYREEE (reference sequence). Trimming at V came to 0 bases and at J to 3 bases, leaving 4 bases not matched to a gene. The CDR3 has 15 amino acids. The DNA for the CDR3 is TGTGCCAGCAGCTTGGTTGGACAGGGGATCTACGAGCAGTACTTC. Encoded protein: CASSLVGQGIYEQYF.

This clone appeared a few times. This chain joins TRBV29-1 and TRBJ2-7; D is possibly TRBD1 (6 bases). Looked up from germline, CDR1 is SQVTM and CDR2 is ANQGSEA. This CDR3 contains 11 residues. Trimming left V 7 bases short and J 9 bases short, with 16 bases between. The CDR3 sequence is CSATGNERQYF. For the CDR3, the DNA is TGCAGCGCTACAGGGAATGAACGGCAGTACTTC.